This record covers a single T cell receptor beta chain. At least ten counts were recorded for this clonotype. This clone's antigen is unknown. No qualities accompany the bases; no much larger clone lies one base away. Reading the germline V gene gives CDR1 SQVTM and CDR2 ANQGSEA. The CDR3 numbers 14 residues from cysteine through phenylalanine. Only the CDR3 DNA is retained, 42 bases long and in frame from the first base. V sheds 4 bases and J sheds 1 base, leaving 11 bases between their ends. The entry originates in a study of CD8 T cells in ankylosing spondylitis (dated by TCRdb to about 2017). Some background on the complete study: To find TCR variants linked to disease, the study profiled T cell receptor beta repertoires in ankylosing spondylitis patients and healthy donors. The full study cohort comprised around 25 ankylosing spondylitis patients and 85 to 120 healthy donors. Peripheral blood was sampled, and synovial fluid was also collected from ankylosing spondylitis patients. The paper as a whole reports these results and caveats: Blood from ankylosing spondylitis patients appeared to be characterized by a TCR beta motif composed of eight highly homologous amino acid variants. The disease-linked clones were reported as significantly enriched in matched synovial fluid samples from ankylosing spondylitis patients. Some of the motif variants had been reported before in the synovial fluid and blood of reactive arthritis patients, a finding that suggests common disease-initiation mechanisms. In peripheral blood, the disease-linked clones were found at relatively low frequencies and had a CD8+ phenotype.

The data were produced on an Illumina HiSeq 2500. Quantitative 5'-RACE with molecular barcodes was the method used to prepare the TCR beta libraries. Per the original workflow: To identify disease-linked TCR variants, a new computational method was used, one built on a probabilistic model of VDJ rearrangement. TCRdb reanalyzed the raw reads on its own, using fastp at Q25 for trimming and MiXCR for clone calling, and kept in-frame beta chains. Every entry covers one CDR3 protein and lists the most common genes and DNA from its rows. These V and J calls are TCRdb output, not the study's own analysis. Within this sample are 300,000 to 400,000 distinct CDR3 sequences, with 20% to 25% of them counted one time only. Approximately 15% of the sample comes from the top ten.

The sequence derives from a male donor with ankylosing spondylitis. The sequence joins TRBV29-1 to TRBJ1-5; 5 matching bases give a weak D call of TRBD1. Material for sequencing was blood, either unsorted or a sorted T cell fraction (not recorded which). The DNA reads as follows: TGCAGCGTTGGGGGCCCACGGAGCAATCAGCCCCAGCATTTT. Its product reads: CSVGGPRSNQPQHF.